This entry features one T cell receptor beta chain sequence. Repertoires were generated with immunoSEQ multiplex PCR, while TCRdb's copy carries only in-frame clones and drops some. Of roughly 16,000 clones listed, about two thirds were seen once; the top ten hold 25%. This record belongs to a study of cytotoxic CD8 clonotypes in ibrutinib-treated CLL. Study-level background: A median approximately 12 months of treatment, range 6 to 36, preceded the collection of response samples. There were, on average, roughly 260,000 productive templates and approximately 94,000 productive rearrangements per sample.

The CDR3 is made up of 14 amino acids. Deletions cut 0 bases from V and 3 bases from J, with 9 bases between. Per germline, CDR1 GTSNPN and CDR2 SVGIG (reference sequence). Frozen-stored PBMCs produced roughly 2 micrograms of genomic DNA for TCR beta libraries. This rearrangement joins TRBV30 to TRBJ2-1, with a possible D match to TRBD2 (5 bases). Here the sequenced sample was PBMCs, taken after 12 months of ibrutinib treatment. The origin of this receptor is a human donor with chronic lymphocytic leukemia. The CDR3 nucleotides are TGTGCCTGGAGTGTAGCGGTAGACTACAATGAGCAGTTCTTC. Translation gives CAWSVAVDYNEQFF.